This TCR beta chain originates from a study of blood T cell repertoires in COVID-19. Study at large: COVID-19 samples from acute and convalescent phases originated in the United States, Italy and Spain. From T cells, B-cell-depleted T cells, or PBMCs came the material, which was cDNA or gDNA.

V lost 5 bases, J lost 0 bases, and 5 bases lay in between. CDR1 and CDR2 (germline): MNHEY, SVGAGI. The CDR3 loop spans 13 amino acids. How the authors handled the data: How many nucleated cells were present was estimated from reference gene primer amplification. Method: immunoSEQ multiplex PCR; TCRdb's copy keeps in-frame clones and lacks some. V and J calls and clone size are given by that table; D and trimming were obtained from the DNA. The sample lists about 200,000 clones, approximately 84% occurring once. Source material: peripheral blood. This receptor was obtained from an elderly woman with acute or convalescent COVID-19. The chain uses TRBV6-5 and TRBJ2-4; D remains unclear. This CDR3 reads CASSRQAKNIQYF. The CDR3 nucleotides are TGTGCCAGCAGTAGACAAGCCAAAAACATTCAGTACTTC.